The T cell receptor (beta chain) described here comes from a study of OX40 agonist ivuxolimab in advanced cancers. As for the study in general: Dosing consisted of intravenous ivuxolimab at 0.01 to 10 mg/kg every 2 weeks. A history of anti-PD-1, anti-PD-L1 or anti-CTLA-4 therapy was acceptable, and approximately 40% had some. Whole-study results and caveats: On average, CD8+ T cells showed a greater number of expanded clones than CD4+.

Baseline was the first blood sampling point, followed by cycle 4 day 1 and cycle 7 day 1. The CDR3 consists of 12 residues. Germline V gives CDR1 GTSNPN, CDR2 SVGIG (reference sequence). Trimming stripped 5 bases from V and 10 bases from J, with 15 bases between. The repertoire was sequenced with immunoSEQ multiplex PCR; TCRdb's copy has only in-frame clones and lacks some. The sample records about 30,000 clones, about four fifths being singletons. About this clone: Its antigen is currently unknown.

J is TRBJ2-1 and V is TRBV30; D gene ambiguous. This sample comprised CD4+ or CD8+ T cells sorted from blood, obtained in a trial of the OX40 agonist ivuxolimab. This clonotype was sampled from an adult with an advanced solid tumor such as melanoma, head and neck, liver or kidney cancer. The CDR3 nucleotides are TGTGCCTGGTTCCAAAGTGGTGTCGAGCAGTTCTTC. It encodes CAWFQSGVEQFF. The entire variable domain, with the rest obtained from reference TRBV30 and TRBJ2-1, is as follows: SQTIHQWPATLVQPVGSPLSLECTVEGTSNPNLYWYRQAAGRGLQLLFYSVGIGQISSEVPQNLSASRPQDRQFILSSKKLLLSDSGFYLCAWFQSGVEQFFGPGTRLTVL.